The present TCR beta chain was sequenced within a study of response to subunit inactivated influenza vaccine. Overall study findings and caveats: Each seasonal flu vaccination may recruit only limited new T cells, authors suggested.

One entry per CDR3 protein, called by TCRdb with MiXCR from the RT-PCR reads. The sample consists of about 780,000 distinct CDR3 sequences, around 18% of them appearing once. This clonotype has only a few counts. Its antigen remains unidentified. In germline, CDR1 is DFQATT, CDR2 SNEGSKA (reference sequence). The CDR3 loop spans 15 amino acids. V was clipped by 2 bases and J by 2 bases, with 14 bases between them. The source is a man aged 50-59 years who received an inactivated influenza vaccine. V usage is TRBV20-1 and J usage is TRBJ2-3; D is unclear. The sample consisted of PBMCs from blood, taken about 5 days after vaccination. CDR3 DNA: TGCAGTGCTAGAAGCCCCCGAGGCGCCACAGATACGCAGTATTTT. The encoded protein is CSARSPRGATDTQYF.